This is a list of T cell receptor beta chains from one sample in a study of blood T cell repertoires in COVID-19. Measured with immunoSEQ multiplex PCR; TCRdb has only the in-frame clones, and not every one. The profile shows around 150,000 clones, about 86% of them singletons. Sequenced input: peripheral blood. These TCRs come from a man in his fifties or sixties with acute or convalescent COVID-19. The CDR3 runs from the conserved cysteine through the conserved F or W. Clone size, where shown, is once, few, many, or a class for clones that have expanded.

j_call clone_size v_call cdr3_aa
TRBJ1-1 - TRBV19 CASSIAQTGWTEAFF
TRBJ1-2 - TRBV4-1 CASSQELRGRAGYGYTF
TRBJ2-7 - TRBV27 CASSSPGSYEQYF
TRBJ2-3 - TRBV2 CASGPGLSTDTQYF
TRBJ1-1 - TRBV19 CASSMWARVNTEAFF
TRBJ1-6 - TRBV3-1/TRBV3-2 CASSQDLNRGNSPLHF
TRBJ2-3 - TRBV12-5 CASGSDRGPDTQYF
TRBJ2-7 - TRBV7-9 CASTQAVDRGHEQYF
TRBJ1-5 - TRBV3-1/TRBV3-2 CASSPRRDQPQHF
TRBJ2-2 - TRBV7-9 CASSLGLAGITGELFF
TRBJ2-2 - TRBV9 CASSVDEGELAGMNTGELFF
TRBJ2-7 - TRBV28 CASHDFSSTYEQYF
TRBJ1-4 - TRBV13 CASSLGPPQRLTEKLFF
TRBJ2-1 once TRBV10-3 CATDARQGFNEQFF